These 17 T cell receptor beta chains were all obtained from the same sample, sequenced in a study of blood T cell repertoires in COVID-19. Some clones are missing from TCRdb's copy, which holds only in-frame ones; the method was immunoSEQ multiplex PCR. The data contain around 200,000 clones, 70% to 90% of them singletons. The material sequenced was peripheral blood. The receptors stem from a human donor with active or convalescent COVID-19. The donor label of this sample is uncertain.

The V gene is TRBV2, the J gene TRBJ1-1; D is uncertain. Trimming removed 0 bases at V and 8 bases at J, with 10 bases between. The V gene's germline CDR1 is SNHLY and CDR2 FYNNEI. The length of the CDR3 is 13 residues. The CDR3 loop is CASSEAYPGEAFF. In nucleotides, the CDR3 is TGTGCCAGCAGTGAAGCTTATCCGGGGGAAGCTTTCTTT.

Only a few counts were recorded for this clone. The chain couples TRBV6-2 or TRBV6-3 to TRBJ2-1, with TRBD2 matching over 7 bases. The CDR3 extends over 15 amino acids. Germline V gene lookup returns CDR1 MNHEY and CDR2 SVGEGT. After removal of 0 bases from V and 6 bases from J, the junction contained 5 bases not matched to a gene. CDR3 sequence reads: CASSYSQRGGNEQFF. The CDR3 region has the DNA TGTGCCAGCAGTTACTCCCAGCGGGGAGGCAATGAGCAGTTCTTC.

Here the CDR3 DNA reads TGTGCCAGCAGCCTTAAAGGGGGATATGAGCAGTTCTTC. As protein: CASSLKGGYEQFF. V gene TRBV27 combines with J gene TRBJ2-1; D is possibly TRBD1 (6 bases). The CDR3 length is 13 residues. Trimming took 6 bases from V and 8 from J, leaving 14 bases between them. Per the germline V gene, CDR1 is MNHEY and CDR2 is SMNVEV (reference sequence).

The CDR3, as DNA: TGTGCCAGCAGTTACTCGAACAGGGGTGTGTACGAGCAGTACTTC. It is translated as CASSYSNRGVYEQYF. This rearrangement joins TRBV6-2 or TRBV6-3 to TRBJ2-7, with 7 positions matching TRBD1. The CDR3 consists of 15 residues. Per the germline V gene, CDR1 is MNHEY and CDR2 is SVGEGT. V shed 0 bases and J 4 bases; nucleotides not matched to a gene: 6.

This chain joins TRBV28 and TRBJ2-1; 14 nucleotides agree with TRBD2. Germline loops: CDR1 MDHEN, CDR2 SYDVKM. V dropped 2 bases and J dropped 6; count of bases not matched to a gene: 3. The CDR3 runs to 16 residues. Here the CDR3 reads CASSLGGLAGVNEQFF. The CDR3 nucleotides read TGTGCCAGCAGTTTAGGGGGACTAGCGGGGGTCAATGAGCAGTTCTTC.

The CDR3 loop reads CSSGGAYGYTF. The CDR3 nucleotides are TGCAGTTCCGGGGGTGCCTATGGCTACACCTTC. The chain joins TRBV20-1 to TRBJ1-2; possible D gene TRBD1, 5 bases. Per germline, CDR1 DFQATT and CDR2 SNEGSKA (reference sequence). The CDR3 sequence is 11 residues long. Trimming left V 8 bases short and J 4 bases short, with 11 bases between.

This chain joins TRBV3-1 (or the pseudogene TRBV3-2) and TRBJ1-6; tentative D call: TRBD1 (6 bases). The length of the CDR3 is 17 residues. The V gene lost 5 bases and the J gene lost 9 bases, with 23 bases spanning the gap. The germline V gene encodes CDR1 LGHDT and CDR2 YNNKEL (reference sequence). CDR3 in amino acids: CASSDLPGQLTGSPLHF. The CDR3, as DNA: TGTGCCAGCAGCGACCTACCTGGACAGCTTACGGGTTCACCCCTCCACTTT.

The chain uses TRBV13 and TRBJ2-1; D ambiguous. This CDR3 has 14 residues. Trimming took off 1 base at V and 6 bases at J, with 10 bases between the two ends. The germline gives CDR1 PRHDT, CDR2 FYEKMQ (reference sequence). Here the CDR3 reads CASSLESRSNEQFF. The CDR3 DNA reads as TGTGCCAGCAGCTTAGAATCCCGTAGCAATGAGCAGTTCTTC.

The chain combines TRBV7-3 with TRBJ2-1; TRBD2 matches 8 bases. The CDR3 totals 15 residues. Germline values: CDR1 SGHTA, CDR2 FQGTGA. The J segment lost 6 bases and the V segment lost 4 bases, leaving 8 bases of the junction unmatched. The CDR3 sequence: CASSSGGRPPNEQFF. CDR3 nucleotides: TGTGCCAGCAGCTCGGGGGGGAGACCCCCCAATGAGCAGTTCTTC.

The chain uses TRBV5-1 and TRBJ2-1, with D tentatively TRBD1 (5 bases). V was trimmed by 4 bases and J by 6 bases, leaving 8 bases between them. The germline gives CDR1 SGHRS, CDR2 YFSETQ. This CDR3 is 12 amino acids long. The CDR3 nucleotides read TGCGCCAGCAGCCGGCAGGGCAATGAGCAGTTCTTC. Protein product: CASSRQGNEQFF.

The chain joins TRBV28 to TRBJ2-7; TRBD2 is a possible D gene (5 bases). The CDR3 covers 15 residues. CDR1 is MDHEN and CDR2 is SYDVKM in the germline V gene. Trimming cost V 1 base and J 5 bases, with 15 bases left between them. The CDR3 protein is CASSLSATSFHEQYF. CDR3 nucleotides: TGTGCCAGCAGTTTATCCGCAACTAGTTTCCACGAGCAGTACTTC.

The V and J genes are TRBV28 and TRBJ2-3; D is tentatively TRBD1 or TRBD2 (6 bases each). V lost 6 bases, J lost 3 bases, and 16 bases lay in between. CDR1 and CDR2 from the germline V gene are MDHEN and SYDVKM. The CDR3 has 15 residues. CDR3 bases: TGTGCCAGCAGCTTAGGGGGAGGAGGGACAGATACGCAGTATTTT. Its translation is CASSLGGGGTDTQYF. Combining the CDR3 with reference TRBV28 and TRBJ2-3 gives the whole variable domain DVKVTQSSRYLVKRTGEKVFLECVQDMDHENMFWYRQDPGLGLRLIYFSYDVKMKEKGDIPEGYSVSREKKERFSLILESASTNQTSMYLCASSLGGGGTDTQYFGPGTRLTVL.

CDR3 sequence reads: CASRHSAGGTDTQYF. The CDR3 DNA follows: TGTGCCAGTAGACACTCAGCGGGGGGCACAGATACGCAGTATTTT. This sequence joins TRBV19 and TRBJ2-3; 8 bases agree with TRBD2. CDR1 is LNHDA and CDR2 is SQIVND in the germline V gene (reference sequence). Losses at the gene ends were 6 bases for V and 1 base for J; bases not matched to a gene: 6. The CDR3 runs 15 residues.

V gene TRBV6-5 combines with J gene TRBJ2-5; 7 bases agree with TRBD1. Germline V CDR1 and CDR2: MNHEY, SVGAGI. This CDR3 region has 13 residues. V lost 9 bases, J lost 0 bases, and 4 bases stayed unmatched. The CDR3 here is CASAGTDQETQYF. In DNA, the CDR3 is TGTGCCAGTGCCGGGACAGACCAAGAGACCCAGTACTTC.

The genes are TRBV6-1 and TRBJ2-7, with TRBD2 matching over 7 bases. Losses at the gene ends were 0 bases for V and 1 base for J; bases not matched to a gene: 9. This CDR3 contains 17 residues. The V gene's germline CDR1 is MNHNS and CDR2 SASEGT. DNA for the CDR3: TGTGCCAGCAGTGAAGCGGATCCGGGGGGAGGGTCCTACGAGCAGTACTTC. Its translation: CASSEADPGGGSYEQYF.

This sequence joins TRBV5-1 and TRBJ2-2; 11 nucleotides match TRBD2. Germline V gene lookup returns CDR1 SGHRS and CDR2 YFSETQ. The CDR3 loop spans 17 amino acids. Unmatched junction bases numbered 4, after V lost 0 bases and J lost 3 bases. CDR3 DNA: TGCGCCAGCAGCTTGGGTAGCGGGAGGGCCCACACCGGGGAGCTGTTTTTT. Encoded protein: CASSLGSGRAHTGELFF.

The CDR3 region is CAERRGLHEQYF. DNA of the CDR3: TGTGCCGAGAGGAGGGGGCTCCACGAGCAGTACTTC. V is TRBV11-2 and J is TRBJ2-7; possible D gene TRBD1, 7 bases. The CDR3 loop spans 12 amino acids. Looked up from germline, CDR1 is SGHAT and CDR2 is FQNNGV. The V and J ends lost 11 bases and 5 bases respectively, with 16 bases between them.